Presented here are 30 T cell receptor beta chains from one specimen sequenced in a study of technical replicates of blood from a few donors. Sequencing was performed with immunoSEQ multiplex PCR; in TCRdb, only in-frame clones are kept and a portion is missing. The sample carries 65,000 to 95,000 clones, about 98% recorded once. The sequencing input was T cells isolated from PBMCs. Receptors originate from a human donor in good health.

The chain employs TRBV6-5 and TRBJ2-2; a possible D gene is TRBD2 (5 bases). V lost 8 bases, J lost 5 bases, and 12 bases lay in between. Germline CDR1 MNHEY, CDR2 SVGAGI. CDR3 length equals 13 residues. This CDR3 reads CASLAGGTGELFF. The CDR3 coding sequence is TGTGCCAGCCTGGCGGGTGGAACCGGGGAGCTGTTTTTT.

The V call is TRBV5-1, the J call TRBJ2-2; 13 bases fit TRBD2. CDR1 is SGHRS, CDR2 YFSETQ, per germline. J was trimmed by 8 bases and V by 2 bases; bases with no gene match: 6. The CDR3 consists of 16 residues. The CDR3 loop reads CASSFGLAGAWGELFF. In nucleotides, the CDR3 is TGCGCCAGCAGCTTCGGACTAGCGGGGGCCTGGGGGGAGCTGTTTTTT.

About this clone: One end of the junction does not line up with germline, which may come from a read error. The J gene is TRBJ2-2, the V gene TRBV11-3, with no clear D. Germline V CDR1 and CDR2: SGHNT, YENEEA. CDR3 length: 17 residues. This CDR3 reads CASSLEFGLGNTGELFF. CDR3 DNA: TGTGCCAGCAGCCTAGAGTTCGGGTTGGGGAACACCGGGGAGCTGTTTTTT.

This clone was detected only once. The V and J genes are TRBV11-2 and TRBJ2-2, with 9 bases identical to TRBD2. Unmatched junction bases numbered 10, after V lost 5 bases and J lost 3 bases. The germline V gene encodes CDR1 SGHAT and CDR2 FQNNGV. The CDR3 contains 17 residues. The CDR3 loop reads CASSRVSGRIDTGELFF. In DNA, the CDR3 is TGTGCCAGCAGCCGGGTTAGCGGGAGAATAGACACCGGGGAGCTGTTTTTT.

V gene TRBV4-1 combines with J gene TRBJ1-2, with D perhaps TRBD1 (6 bases). Per the germline V gene, CDR1 is MGHRA and CDR2 is YSYEKL. V was shortened by 5 bases and J by 8 bases, with 21 bases between the two germline ends. This CDR3 contains 15 residues. In nucleotides, the CDR3 is TGCGCCAGCAGCTCCATCCAGGGGCCTGTTGAAGGCTACACCTTC. Translation gives CASSSIQGPVEGYTF.

This chain uses TRBV2 with TRBJ1-6; the D is unclear. This CDR3 has 17 amino acids. In germline, CDR1 is SNHLY, CDR2 FYNNEI. V was clipped by 3 bases and J by 7 bases, with 19 bases between them. The CDR3 loop reads CASSEGSFGVGNSPLHF. The DNA for the CDR3 is TGTGCCAGCAGTGAGGGGTCGTTCGGGGTGGGAAATTCACCCCTCCACTTT.

The rearrangement uses TRBV18 and TRBJ2-3, with 11 bases lining up with TRBD2. Per germline, CDR1 KGHSH and CDR2 LQKENI. The CDR3 loop spans 16 amino acids. V lost 6 bases and J lost 1; bases outside the gene matches: 6. CDR3 nucleotides: TGTGCCAGCTCTCCCCTTAGCGGGGGGGGCACAGATACGCAGTATTTT. Translation: CASSPLSGGGTDTQYF. Full variable domain (remainder filled in from reference TRBV18 and TRBJ2-3): NAGVMQNPRHLVRRRGQEARLRCSPMKGHSHVYWYRQLPEEGLKFMVYLQKENIIDESGMPKERFSAEFPKEGPSILRIQQVVRGDSAAYFCASSPLSGGGTDTQYFGPGTRLTVL.

The chain joins TRBV19 to TRBJ1-6; TRBD1 matches 10 bases. Germline V CDR1 and CDR2: LNHDA, SQIVND (reference sequence). The CDR3 is made up of 14 amino acids. Trimming cost V 7 bases and J 9 bases; bases outside gene matches: 6. Here the CDR3 DNA reads TGTGCCAGTACCCTGGGACAGGGGAGTTCACCCCTCCACTTT. This sequence encodes CASTLGQGSSPLHF.

The chain uses TRBV2 and TRBJ2-7; 13 bases map to TRBD2. The germline V gene has CDR1 SNHLY and CDR2 FYNNEI. J lost 1 base, V lost 5 bases, and 20 bases had no gene match. CDR3 size: 21 residues. Here the CDR3 reads CASSKGRRGGGLAGMSYEQYF. As DNA, the CDR3 is TGTGCCAGCAGTAAAGGGCGTAGGGGAGGGGGACTAGCGGGAATGTCCTACGAGCAGTACTTC.

This clone occurred once. The rearrangement links TRBV11-2 to TRBJ2-3; 9 nucleotides align to TRBD2. This CDR3 region has 16 residues. The V gene's germline CDR1 is SGHAT and CDR2 FQNNGV. The junction had 9 bases not matched to a gene; V was cut back by 1 base and J by 7 bases. CDR3 in amino acids: CASSLATSGAMYTQYF. The DNA for the CDR3 is TGTGCCAGCAGCTTAGCGACTAGCGGTGCGATGTATACGCAGTATTTT.

The chain is built from TRBV25-1 and TRBJ2-3; a weak D match, TRBD1 (6 bases). The CDR3 contains 13 residues. Germline CDR1 and CDR2: MGHDK and SYGVNS. Between the trimmed V and J ends, which lost 8 bases and 3 bases, there was a span of 12 bases. The DNA of the CDR3 is TGTGCCAGCCGACAGGTCGTAACAGATACGCAGTATTTT. It codes for CASRQVVTDTQYF.

The CDR3 sequence is CASQARGTSGRELFF. The DNA for the CDR3 is TGTGCCAGCCAGGCTAGAGGGACTAGCGGGAGGGAGCTGTTTTTT. V and J are TRBV25-1 and TRBJ2-2; 13 bases fit TRBD2. V lost 8 bases, J lost 9 bases, and 9 bases stayed unmatched. CDR1 and CDR2 (germline): MGHDK, SYGVNS. There are 15 residues in the CDR3.

This clone was seen a handful of times. J is TRBJ2-3 and V is TRBV9; TRBD2 agrees at 9 bases. V was pared by 0 bases and J by 6 bases, with 11 bases of the junction left unmatched. CDR3 length equals 17 residues. Per germline, CDR1 SGDLS and CDR2 YYNGEE. This CDR3 is CASSVAPLAGGLDTQYF. The DNA of the CDR3 is TGTGCCAGCAGCGTAGCCCCCCTTGCGGGGGGGTTGGATACGCAGTATTTT.

In nucleotides, the CDR3 is TGCGCCAGCAGGGATGACAGGGGAGTTTCAGATACGCAGTATTTT. This gives the protein CASRDDRGVSDTQYF. The J gene is TRBJ2-3, the V gene TRBV5-1, with 8 nucleotides matching TRBD1. CDR1 and CDR2 from the germline V gene are SGHRS and YFSETQ. There are 15 residues in the CDR3. The trim removed 5 bases at V and 4 bases at J, leaving 9 bases unmatched.

The CDR3: CASSFGTGGAWKLFF. The CDR3 region has the DNA TGTGCCAGCAGTTTCGGGACAGGGGGCGCGTGGAAACTGTTTTTT. V gene TRBV6-1 combines with J gene TRBJ1-4; 12 bases line up with TRBD1. The CDR3 length is 15 residues. The V gene end was trimmed by 5 bases and the J gene end by 11 bases; junction bases not matched to a gene: 9. The V gene's germline CDR1 is MNHNS and CDR2 SASEGT.

The V call is TRBV6-5, the J call TRBJ1-2, with D perhaps TRBD1 (5 bases). The CDR3 loop spans 14 amino acids. Germline V gene data show CDR1 as MNHEY and CDR2 as SVGAGI. Trimming removed 10 bases at V and 4 bases at J, with 19 bases between. In nucleotides, the CDR3 is TGTGCCACCCAGAAGGGCAGGGCGTCCTATGGCTACACCTTC. Amino acid sequence: CATQKGRASYGYTF.

The J gene is TRBJ2-5, the V gene TRBV21-1; the D call in the table, TRBD2, was not verified against the DNA. TRBV21-1 is termed a pseudogene. This CDR3 contains 14 residues. CDR3 DNA: TGTGCCAGCAGCAAAGGCCGGGGGCAAGAGACCCAGTACTTC. It is translated as CASSKGRGQETQYF.

The V and J genes are TRBV15 and TRBJ2-2; maybe TRBD1 (6 bases). The CDR3 is made up of 16 amino acids. V lost 3 bases and J lost 3, with 14 bases in between. Per germline, CDR1 LNHNV and CDR2 YYDKDF (reference sequence). The CDR3 nucleotides are TGTGCCACCAGCAGGCTGGGACAAACTTACACCGGGGAGCTGTTTTTT. Translating gives CATSRLGQTYTGELFF.

The chain has TRBV6-5 and TRBJ2-7, with D uncertain. This CDR3 is 15 amino acids long. The ends were cut back, 4 bases at V and 0 bases at J, with 13 bases in the middle. The germline CDR1 and CDR2 sequences are MNHEY and SVGAGI. This CDR3 is CASSSTSFNSYEQYF. The CDR3 nucleotides are TGTGCCAGCAGTTCCACTTCCTTTAACTCCTACGAGCAGTACTTC.

V and J are TRBV7-9 and TRBJ2-7, with D possibly TRBD1 on 5 matching bases. Germline lookup yields CDR1 SEHNR and CDR2 FQNEAQ (reference sequence). V was pared by 2 bases and J by 5 bases, with 13 bases between. CDR3 size: 14 residues. CDR3 sequence (DNA): TGTGCCAGCAGCTTATCAGGGATCCAGAACGAGCAGTACTTC. Its protein is CASSLSGIQNEQYF. Combining the CDR3 with reference TRBV7-9 and TRBJ2-7 gives the whole variable domain DTGVSQNPRHKITKRGQNVTFRCDPISEHNRLYWYRQTLGQGPEFLTYFQNEAQLEKSRLLSDRFSAERPKGSFSTLEIQRTEQGDSAMYLCASSLSGIQNEQYFGPGTRLTVT.

The V call is TRBV29-1, the J call TRBJ1-2; the D gene is possibly TRBD1 (5 bases). The CDR3 is 16 residues long. Deletions cut 4 bases from V and 5 bases from J, with 23 bases between. Germline V CDR1 and CDR2: SQVTM, ANQGSEA. CDR3 sequence (DNA): TGCAGCGTTGGCACGGGGGGGGTCCGGGGTGATTATGGCTACACCTTC. This codes for CSVGTGGVRGDYGYTF.

The V call is TRBV6-1, the J call TRBJ2-7, with D possibly being TRBD1 (6 bases). In germline, CDR1 is MNHNS, CDR2 SASEGT. Trimming removed 4 bases from V and 1 base from J, with 11 bases in between. The CDR3 length is 14 residues. CDR3 coding DNA: TGTGCCAGCAGTGGAACCGGGACATCCTACGAGCAGTACTTC. Amino acids: CASSGTGTSYEQYF.

V gene TRBV30 combines with J gene TRBJ2-1; TRBD2 matches at 9 bases. V lost 2 bases, J lost 0 bases, and 17 bases stayed unmatched. The CDR3 contains 20 residues. CDR1 is GTSNPN, CDR2 SVGIG, per germline (reference sequence). Written as DNA, the CDR3 is TGTGCCTGGAGTTCCTACCCGGGTAGCGGGGGTACCCTCTCCTACAATGAGCAGTTCTTC. Translating gives CAWSSYPGSGGTLSYNEQFF.

This chain joins TRBV6-5 and TRBJ2-3, with D possibly matching TRBD1 (6 bases). The germline V gene encodes CDR1 MNHEY and CDR2 SVGAGI. Trimming stripped 2 bases from V and 1 base from J, with 10 bases between. The CDR3 has 15 residues. The CDR3 sequence is CASSYGTLGTDTQYF. CDR3 nucleotide sequence: TGTGCCAGCAGTTACGGGACACTCGGCACAGATACGCAGTATTTT.

V usage is TRBV2 and J usage is TRBJ1-2; perhaps TRBD1 as D (5 bases). This CDR3 contains 14 residues. V was pared by 8 bases and J by 5 bases, with 18 bases between. Germline V gives CDR1 SNHLY, CDR2 FYNNEI. CDR3 nucleotide sequence: TGTGCCAGCGAACTAAGCCCGGGGGTTTATGGCTACACCTTC. Its protein is CASELSPGVYGYTF.

The chain is built from TRBV5-8 and TRBJ2-3; possibly TRBD2 for D (5 bases). V shed 1 base and J shed 8 bases, with 8 bases lying between them. Germline lookup yields CDR1 SGHTS and CDR2 YDEGEE. The CDR3 is 12 residues long. The CDR3 sequence: CASSLRGVTQYF. The CDR3 nucleotides read TGTGCCAGCAGCTTGCGGGGAGTTACGCAGTATTTT.

This chain joins TRBV30 and TRBJ2-5; D is undetermined. The CDR3 totals 10 residues. Germline loops: CDR1 GTSNPN, CDR2 SVGIG (reference sequence). Trimming took off 5 bases at V and 5 bases at J, with 6 bases between the two ends. This chain's CDR3 is CAWGQETQYF. The DNA for the CDR3 is TGTGCCTGGGGTCAGGAGACCCAGTACTTC.

The rearrangement joins TRBV11-2 to TRBJ2-5; 10 bases align to TRBD2. Germline V lookup: CDR1 SGHAT, CDR2 FQNNGV. The CDR3 totals 17 residues. With V trimmed by 1 base and J by 4 bases, 9 bases remained unmatched. CDR3 sequence: CASSLGAGGYPPETQYF. The CDR3 region has the DNA TGTGCCAGCAGCTTAGGAGCGGGGGGGTATCCTCCAGAGACCCAGTACTTC.

The genes are TRBV7-9 and TRBJ2-2; D perhaps matches TRBD1 (6 bases). Germline lookup yields CDR1 SEHNR and CDR2 FQNEAQ (reference sequence). CDR3 size: 15 residues. The V and J ends lost 7 bases and 4 bases respectively, with 16 bases between them. CDR3 protein: CASNVGTRITGELFF. CDR3 coding DNA: TGTGCCAGCAATGTCGGGACACGAATCACCGGGGAGCTGTTTTTT.

This chain links TRBV2 with TRBJ2-3; possibly TRBD2 for D (5 bases). The CDR3 contains 13 residues. CDR1 SNHLY and CDR2 FYNNEI come from the germline V gene. Deletions cut 8 bases from V and 6 bases from J, with 15 bases between. The chain's CDR3 is CASGSGLGDTQYF. For the CDR3, the DNA is TGTGCCAGCGGCAGCGGCCTCGGGGATACGCAGTATTTT.